This T cell receptor beta chain was profiled in a study of cytotoxic CD8 clonotypes in ibrutinib-treated CLL. The assay was immunoSEQ multiplex PCR, and TCRdb's table has in-frame clones only and misses some. Among about 160,000 clones listed, roughly 77% were seen once. CDR1 is KGHSH, CDR2 LQKENI, per germline. V was trimmed by 4 bases and J by 11 bases, leaving 20 bases between them. This CDR3 is built from 14 residues. Sequenced here: PBMCs, sampled after 12 months of ibrutinib treatment. The chain employs TRBV18 and TRBJ1-1; D may be TRBD1 (6 bases). This TCR derives from a human donor with chronic lymphocytic leukemia. The CDR3: CASSLLPDRSEAFF. The CDR3 DNA reads as TGTGCCAGCTCACTCCTCCCCGACAGGTCGGAGGCTTTCTTT.